The clone carrying this T cell receptor beta chain was recorded a few times. Its antigen is as yet unknown. A second PCR of roughly 7 to 11 cycles used a sample-barcoded 5' primer and a J-beta primer mix. MiXCR was run by TCRdb on the 5' RACE reads, yielding one entry per CDR3 protein. The profile covers over 500,000 distinct CDR3 sequences, with about 29% appearing a single time and over 3.5% taken by the ten largest. These data come from a study of blood T cells in healthy people across ages. Staff drew roughly 10 milliliters of peripheral blood from each donor. Study observations and caveats: Samples with more naive T cells showed higher observed beta diversity.

The CDR3 is made up of 14 amino acids. The ends were cut back, 0 bases at V and 4 bases at J, with 10 bases in the middle. CDR1 SGHTS and CDR2 YDEGEE come from the germline V gene. These data were also filed under a second study, of T cells of mothers and their children. That work states: In related and unrelated pairs alike, thymic selection shapes TCR recombination output, with inherited differences minor.

The chain recombines TRBV5-8 with TRBJ2-5, with D possibly being TRBD2 (5 bases). The clonotype originates from a boy aged 2 to 10 in good health. Source material: blood. CDR3 nucleotides: TGTGCCAGCAGCTTGGGGAGGCTCTTAGAGACCCAGTACTTC. This translates into CASSLGRLLETQYF.